The 26 T cell receptor beta chains given below trace back to one sample, sequenced in a study of regulatory T cells in long-lasting Graves disease. Indicated time point: newly diagnosed GD, antithyroid drugs for less than 3 months. Scientists built the TCR library using RNA that was extracted from PBMCs. Through Arm-PCR of CDR3 regions and iRepertoire HTBI primers, TCR beta libraries were built. TCRdb re-derived calls from the multiplex PCR reads in MiXCR, one entry per CDR3 protein. There are around 250,000 distinct CDR3 sequences in the sample; approximately 20% occur only once, and about 15% lies in the top ten. Separately, the same data were catalogued under a study of T cells in Graves' hyperthyroidism and ophthalmopathy.

The sequenced sample was peripheral blood mononuclear cells (PBMCs), obtained at new diagnosis, from a patient treated with antithyroid drugs. The source is a woman aged 25-40 years with Graves disease.

J is TRBJ2-7 and V is TRBV20-1; TRBD2 matches at 10 bases. Germline V gene sequence: CDR1 DFQATT, CDR2 SNEGSKA (reference sequence). The CDR3 spans 13 residues. The V gene end was trimmed by 1 base and the J gene end by 4 bases; junction bases not matched to a gene: 1. The chain's CDR3 is CSARGGLAYEQYF. CDR3 sequence (DNA): TGCAGTGCTAGAGGGGGACTAGCGTACGAGCAGTACTTC.

The CDR3 loop reads CASSQIGGNTEAFF. The CDR3 DNA is TGTGCCAGCAGCCAAATCGGGGGGAACACTGAAGCTTTCTTT. The chain links TRBV9 to TRBJ1-1; tentative D call: TRBD1 (5 bases). CDR1 SGDLS and CDR2 YYNGEE come from the germline V gene. The CDR3 consists of 14 residues. The ends were cut back, 4 bases at V and 1 base at J, with 11 bases in the middle.

This clonotype was observed at least ten times. The chain combines TRBV7-3 with TRBJ2-1, with a possible D match to TRBD2 (5 bases). V was clipped by 0 bases and J by 1 base, with 10 bases between them. The V gene's germline CDR1 is SGHTA and CDR2 FQGTGA. The CDR3 sequence is 16 residues long. The CDR3 region has the DNA TGTGCCAGCAGCTTAACTCTTGGCGGGTCCTACAATGAGCAGTTCTTC. As protein: CASSLTLGGSYNEQFF.

At least ten counts were recorded for this clonotype. V is TRBV20-1 and J is TRBJ2-5, with 10 bases matching TRBD1. Trimming removed 5 bases from V and 1 base from J; junction bases left unmatched: 4. The germline V gene has CDR1 DFQATT and CDR2 SNEGSKA (reference sequence). The CDR3 totals 14 residues. The CDR3 loop is CSAAGQGIQETQYF. CDR3 sequence (DNA): TGCAGTGCTGCGGGACAGGGGATCCAAGAGACCCAGTACTTC.

This clonotype was counted ten times or more. The chain couples TRBV9 to TRBJ2-7; D is unresolved. Germline CDR1 is SGDLS and CDR2 is YYNGEE. V dropped 0 bases and J dropped 6 bases, with 10 bases sitting between them. CDR3 length: 13 amino acids. Here the CDR3 reads CASSVGGATEQYF. For the CDR3, the DNA is TGTGCCAGCAGCGTAGGGGGTGCCACCGAGCAGTACTTC.

Only a few counts were recorded for this clonotype. The CDR3 does not end in the conserved phenylalanine or tryptophan, so this is likely a read error. This chain links TRBV10-1 with TRBJ2-1, with TRBD2 matching over 10 bases. The CDR3 has 15 amino acids. Germline V CDR1 and CDR2: WNHNN, SYGVQD (reference sequence). The ends lost 2 bases at V and 6 bases at J; junction bases unmatched: 4. The CDR3 coding sequence is TGCGCCAGCAGTGAGGGACTAGCGGACCTCAATGAGCAGTTCCTC. It is translated as CASSEGLADLNEQFL.

This clonotype has ten or more counts. J is TRBJ2-3 and V is TRBV11-3, with 8 bases identical to TRBD2. Germline CDR1 reads SGHNT; CDR2 reads YENEEA. The CDR3 runs to 13 residues. J lost 6 bases, V lost 7 bases, and 6 bases had no gene match. The CDR3 DNA is TGTGCCAGCAAGATGGGCGGGGGGGATACGCAGTATTTT. Its translation is CASKMGGGDTQYF.

The chain uses TRBV11-2 and TRBJ2-1; 9 positions agree with TRBD1. Germline-derived CDR1 and CDR2 are SGHAT and FQNNGV. Trimming at V came to 0 bases and at J to 7 bases, leaving 4 bases not matched to a gene. This CDR3 comprises 15 residues. DNA for the CDR3: TGTGCCAGCAGCTTAGACGGGACAGGGCGAAATGAGCAGTTCTTC. Translation: CASSLDGTGRNEQFF. Full variable domain (outside the CDR3, taken from reference TRBV11-2 and TRBJ2-1): EAGVAQSPRYKIIEKRQSVAFWCNPISGHATLYWYQQILGQGPKLLIQFQNNGVVDDSQLPKDRFSAERLKGVDSTLKIQPAKLEDSAVYLCASSLDGTGRNEQFFGPGTRLTVL.

This clonotype was seen many times. This sequence joins TRBV12-3 or TRBV12-4 and TRBJ2-1, with TRBD2 matching over 7 bases. The CDR3 runs to 15 residues. Unmatched junction bases numbered 8, after V lost 3 bases and J lost 6 bases. The CDR3, as DNA: TGTGCCAGCAGTTTGGGGGGGACCGGGGTCAATGAGCAGTTCTTC. The encoded protein is CASSLGGTGVNEQFF.

This clonotype has ten or more counts. V usage is TRBV12-3 or TRBV12-4 and J usage is TRBJ1-2, with D hard to call. Trimming cost V 6 bases and J 4 bases, with 12 bases left between them. This CDR3 region has 13 residues. The CDR3, as DNA: TGTGCCAGCAGAGCCGACATCTCCTATGGCTACACCTTC. Protein sequence: CASRADISYGYTF.

This clonotype was picked up a small number of times. The V and J genes are TRBV4-1 and TRBJ1-4, with TRBD1 as a possible D gene (5 bases). The CDR3 extends over 15 amino acids. V lost 4 bases and J lost 0, with 9 bases in between. Germline CDR1 and CDR2: MGHRA and YSYEKL. This CDR3 is CASSRQGATNEKLFF. The CDR3 DNA follows: TGCGCCAGCAGCCGCCAGGGCGCAACTAATGAAAAACTGTTTTTT.

This clonotype was detected many times. This chain joins TRBV6-1 and TRBJ1-1; TRBD1 might be the D (5 bases). CDR3 length equals 14 residues. Germline V gene lookup returns CDR1 MNHNS and CDR2 SASEGT. V dropped 10 bases and J dropped 8 bases, with 23 bases sitting between them. The CDR3 DNA reads as TGTGCCACCCAACCCTGGGGCGACATGATAGAAGCTTTCTTT. It yields the protein CATQPWGDMIEAFF.

This clonotype came up a few times. The chain has TRBV6-1 and TRBJ2-7; TRBD1 matches 10 bases. Per germline, CDR1 MNHNS and CDR2 SASEGT. The trim removed 5 bases at V and 3 bases at J, leaving 7 bases unmatched. The CDR3 is 15 amino acids. For the CDR3, the DNA is TGTGCCAGCAGTCCCGGACAGGGGGGAGGCTACGAGCAGTACTTC. Translating it yields CASSPGQGGGYEQYF.

V gene TRBV14 combines with J gene TRBJ1-1, with 11 bases aligning to TRBD1. After removal of 4 bases from V and 4 bases from J, the junction contained 5 bases not matched to a gene. The CDR3 loop spans 15 amino acids. Germline V gives CDR1 SGHDN, CDR2 FVKESK. CDR3 coding DNA: TGTGCCAGCAGCCGGGACAGGGGGGGGACCACTGAAGCTTTCTTT. Its protein is CASSRDRGGTTEAFF.

In its sample, this clonotype was seen a few times. The chain has TRBV27 and TRBJ1-2; TRBD1 might be the D (5 bases). The CDR3 has 15 amino acids. Germline loops: CDR1 MNHEY, CDR2 SMNVEV (reference sequence). The ends were cut back, 10 bases at V and 1 base at J, with 19 bases in the middle. The CDR3 nucleotides are TGTGCCACGGTCGGTCGGGGGACTTTTAACTATGGCTACACCTTC. Amino acids: CATVGRGTFNYGYTF.

This clonotype showed up many times. The gene calls are TRBV5-5 and TRBJ1-2; 8 bases match TRBD1. Germline V gene data show CDR1 as SGHKS and CDR2 as YYEKEE (reference sequence). The ends lost 0 bases at V and 7 bases at J; junction bases unmatched: 5. The CDR3 has 14 amino acids. This chain's CDR3 is CASSLGRGQVGYTF. The CDR3 DNA reads TGTGCCAGCAGCTTGGGAAGGGGACAGGTTGGCTACACCTTC.

V and J are TRBV29-1 and TRBJ2-7, with a possible D match to TRBD1 (5 bases). This CDR3 comprises 12 residues. The germline CDR1 and CDR2 sequences are SQVTM and ANQGSEA. The V end lost 5 bases, the J end lost 5 bases, and 13 bases lay between the germline ends. The CDR3 is CSVSQGYDEQYF. CDR3 DNA: TGCAGCGTTTCGCAGGGATATGACGAGCAGTACTTC.

This clonotype was observed at least ten times. The genes are TRBV7-9 and TRBJ1-1; weak D call: TRBD1 (6 bases). The ends were cut back, 5 bases at V and 11 bases at J, with 15 bases in the middle. Germline CDR1 reads SEHNR; CDR2 reads FQNEAQ (reference sequence). This CDR3 contains 12 residues. The CDR3 nucleotides are TGTGCCAGCAGCCCCGGACAGAAAGGGGCTTTCTTT. Protein: CASSPGQKGAFF.

The chain links TRBV5-4 to TRBJ2-7, with a possible D match to TRBD1 (5 bases). CDR1 is SGHNT and CDR2 is YYREEE in the germline V gene (reference sequence). Trimming cost V 5 bases and J 4 bases, with 19 bases left between them. The length of the CDR3 is 15 residues. Written as DNA, the CDR3 is TGTGCCAGCAGTTTAGGCCCACGTGGGGCTTACGAGCAGTACTTC. It encodes CASSLGPRGAYEQYF.

This clonotype was detected ten times or more. The V gene is TRBV20-1, the J gene TRBJ1-5; D gene uncertain. V was shortened by 1 base and J by 1 base, with 8 bases between the two germline ends. CDR3 length: 14 residues. The V gene's germline CDR1 is DFQATT and CDR2 SNEGSKA (reference sequence). In DNA, the CDR3 is TGCAGTGCTAGAGTTCCTAACAGCAATCAGCCCCAGCATTTT. Translated, it gives CSARVPNSNQPQHF.

This clonotype came up many times. The genes are TRBV6-2 or TRBV6-3 and TRBJ2-3, with 8 bases identical to TRBD2. The V gene end was trimmed by 0 bases and the J gene end by 4 bases; junction bases not matched to a gene: 3. The CDR3 has 15 residues. The germline V gene encodes CDR1 MNHEY and CDR2 SVGEGT. CDR3 protein: CASSYSAGGSDTQYF. The CDR3, as DNA: TGTGCCAGCAGTTACTCGGCGGGGGGATCAGATACGCAGTATTTT.

A note on this clonotype: A far bigger clonotype differs at one base, so this is likely a read error. The J gene is TRBJ2-1, the V gene TRBV11-2; 11 nucleotides match TRBD1. The junction had 11 bases not matched to a gene; V was cut back by 3 bases and J by 13 bases. Germline V gene data show CDR1 as SGHAT and CDR2 as FQNNGV. The CDR3 totals 15 residues. This CDR3 is CASSLEGQGGATQFF. CDR3 bases: TGTGCCAGCAGCTTGGAGGGACAGGGGGGAGCGACCCAGTTCTTC.

This clonotype was seen at least ten times. This chain joins TRBV20-1 and TRBJ2-2, with 10 bases that match TRBD2. Germline V gene data show CDR1 as DFQATT and CDR2 as SNEGSKA (reference sequence). There are 17 residues in the CDR3. Trimming cost V 1 base and J 0 bases; bases outside gene matches: 5. The CDR3 is CSARGGAGGTNTGELFF. The CDR3 DNA reads as TGCAGTGCTAGAGGGGGAGCGGGGGGGACGAACACCGGGGAGCTGTTTTTT.

V usage is TRBV27 and J usage is TRBJ2-1; the match to TRBD1 covers 9 bases. J lost 0 bases, V lost 8 bases, and 8 bases had no gene match. This CDR3 has 16 amino acids. CDR1 and CDR2 (germline): MNHEY, SMNVEV (reference sequence). The CDR3 coding sequence is TGTGCCAGCGGGGACAGGGAGCGTCGCTCCTACAATGAGCAGTTCTTC. Translated, it gives CASGDRERRSYNEQFF.

This clonotype was detected a few times. The V gene is TRBV5-1, the J gene TRBJ2-3, with 7 bases that match TRBD2. The CDR3 is 16 residues long. J lost 2 bases, V lost 0 bases, and 6 bases had no gene match. Germline V gene sequence: CDR1 SGHRS, CDR2 YFSETQ. CDR3 amino acids: CASSLAWGGNTDTQYF. The CDR3 coding sequence is TGCGCCAGCAGCTTGGCATGGGGGGGAAACACAGATACGCAGTATTTT.

The V and J genes are TRBV18 and TRBJ2-3; D ambiguous. This CDR3 comprises 15 residues. Trimming shortened V by 1 base and J by 4 bases, and 12 bases separated the two germline ends. Germline assignment: CDR1 KGHSH and CDR2 LQKENI. The CDR3 DNA follows: TGTGCCAGCTCACCACGGCCGTCCGTCTCAGATACGCAGTATTTT. This translates into CASSPRPSVSDTQYF.